The 32 T cell receptor beta chains below all came from one sample that was sequenced in a study of OX40 agonist ivuxolimab in advanced cancers. Data came from immunoSEQ multiplex PCR; TCRdb stores just in-frame clones and leaves some out. The sample holds approximately 78,000 clones, 86% seen once. The sequenced sample was CD4+ or CD8+ T cells sorted from blood, obtained in a trial of the OX40 agonist ivuxolimab. The origin of the receptors is an adult with an advanced solid tumor such as melanoma, head and neck, liver or kidney cancer.

This rearrangement joins TRBV5-4 to TRBJ1-2, with D possibly TRBD1 on 6 matching bases. Germline CDR1 is SGHNT and CDR2 is YYREEE (reference sequence). Trimming took 5 bases from V and 6 from J, leaving 11 bases between them. The length of the CDR3 is 12 residues. This CDR3 is CASSSRGDGYTF. CDR3 DNA sequence: TGTGCCAGCAGTTCTAGGGGGGATGGCTACACCTTC.

This chain uses TRBV7-2 with TRBJ1-1, with D hard to call. V dropped 7 bases and J dropped 7 bases, with 10 bases sitting between them. Germline CDR1 is SGHTA and CDR2 is FQGNSA. This CDR3 is built from 11 residues. The CDR3 coding sequence is TGTGCCAGCACGAAGGGCAGTGAAGCTTTCTTT. Residues: CASTKGSEAFF.

The V and J genes are TRBV9 and TRBJ2-7; D call uncertain. Germline V gene data show CDR1 as SGDLS and CDR2 as YYNGEE. The CDR3 extends over 11 amino acids. V gave up 4 bases and J gave up 1 base, with 3 bases separating them. CDR3 nucleotide sequence: TGTGCCAGCAGCTCTTCCTACGAGCAGTACTTC. Its protein product is CASSSSYEQYF.

CDR3 amino acids: CASVGKQYSGNTIYF. For the CDR3, the DNA is TGTGCCAGCGTAGGAAAGCAGTACTCTGGAAACACCATATATTTT. The chain recombines TRBV6-1 with TRBJ1-3; D is undetermined. The CDR3 is 15 residues long. The V end lost 8 bases, the J end lost 0 bases, and 14 bases lay between the germline ends. Germline values: CDR1 MNHNS, CDR2 SASEGT.

The chain employs TRBV19 and TRBJ1-6; TRBD1 might be the D (5 bases). The CDR3 extends over 15 amino acids. Trimming shortened V by 7 bases and J by 10 bases, and 20 bases separated the two germline ends. CDR1 and CDR2 from the germline V gene are LNHDA and SQIVND (reference sequence). DNA for the CDR3: TGTGCCAGTATTCAGACGGGGACCTGGGACTCACCCCTCCACTTT. It encodes CASIQTGTWDSPLHF.

The chain joins TRBV7-9 to TRBJ2-5; 7 nucleotides line up with TRBD2. The ends lost 3 bases at V and 1 base at J; junction bases unmatched: 11. The V gene's germline CDR1 is SEHNR and CDR2 FQNEAQ (reference sequence). The CDR3 loop spans 17 amino acids. The CDR3 DNA reads as TGTGCCAGCAGCTTCCGTCTAGCGGAAAGACCCCAAGAGACCCAGTACTTC. Its protein product is CASSFRLAERPQETQYF.

V and J are TRBV11-1 and TRBJ2-1; D is unresolved. This CDR3 has 13 residues. CDR1 and CDR2 (germline): SGHAT, FQDESV (reference sequence). Trimming shortened V by 3 bases and J by 4 bases, and 7 bases separated the two germline ends. CDR3 DNA: TGTGCCAGCAGCTTCCTAGATTACAATGAGCAGTTCTTC. Protein sequence: CASSFLDYNEQFF.

This clone was picked up one time. V usage is TRBV9 and J usage is TRBJ1-1, with 7 bases identical to TRBD1. CDR3 size: 16 residues. V shed 4 bases, J shed 1 base, and the junction held 10 bases outside the gene matches. CDR1 is SGDLS, CDR2 YYNGEE, per germline. For the CDR3, the DNA is TGTGCCAGCAGCCCTCAGGCCAGGGGGGCGAACACTGAAGCTTTCTTT. Translated, it gives CASSPQARGANTEAFF.

In this sample, this clone turned up a few times. V and J are TRBV7-9 and TRBJ1-1, with D unclear. The CDR3 is 13 residues long. The V end lost 7 bases, the J end lost 3 bases, and 12 bases lay between the germline ends. CDR1 is SEHNR and CDR2 is FQNEAQ in the germline V gene (reference sequence). The CDR3 is CASKIKKDTEAFF. The DNA for the CDR3 is TGTGCCAGCAAAATTAAAAAGGACACTGAAGCTTTCTTT.

Sample share makes this clone medium-sized (0.01 to 0.1%). V and J are TRBV5-8 and TRBJ2-7; D not resolved. Germline values: CDR1 SGHTS, CDR2 YDEGEE. The CDR3 length is 13 residues. V was pared by 5 bases and J by 0 bases, with 9 bases between. The CDR3: CASRNTGSYEQYF. CDR3 nucleotides: TGTGCCAGCAGGAATACTGGCTCCTACGAGCAGTACTTC.

The J gene is TRBJ2-7, the V gene TRBV19, with 8 bases fitting TRBD2. CDR1 is LNHDA, CDR2 SQIVND, per germline (reference sequence). Unmatched junction bases numbered 3, after V lost 1 base and J lost 4 bases. The CDR3 extends over 14 amino acids. CDR3 amino acids: CASSIAGGPYEQYF. As DNA, the CDR3 is TGTGCCAGTAGTATAGCGGGAGGGCCATACGAGCAGTACTTC.

The V and J genes are TRBV5-8 and TRBJ1-1; D ambiguous. CDR1 and CDR2 (germline): SGHTS, YDEGEE. Trimming stripped 2 bases from V and 1 base from J, with 9 bases between. This CDR3 has 14 amino acids. CDR3 sequence: CASSFTGANTEAFF. CDR3 nucleotides: TGTGCCAGCAGCTTCACGGGCGCGAACACTGAAGCTTTCTTT.

The chain carries TRBV5-8 and TRBJ1-5, with D hard to call. The germline V gene encodes CDR1 SGHTS and CDR2 YDEGEE. V was trimmed by 2 bases and J by 4 bases, leaving 13 bases between them. The CDR3 spans 15 residues. The CDR3 nucleotides read TGTGCCAGCAGCTTATTTACTTCAAGGAATCAGCCCCAGCATTTT. It codes for CASSLFTSRNQPQHF.

This clone was found once. J is TRBJ2-7 and V is TRBV27; D could derive from TRBD1 or TRBD2 (6 bases each). Germline V lookup: CDR1 MNHEY, CDR2 SMNVEV (reference sequence). V was pared by 5 bases and J by 3 bases, with 20 bases between. The CDR3 totals 16 residues. In DNA, the CDR3 is TGTGCCAGCAGTCCTTCTAGGGGGGCAGCTCTCTACGAGCAGTACTTC. Translated, it gives CASSPSRGAALYEQYF.

The rearrangement links TRBV7-8 to TRBJ1-1; D not resolved. Germline V gives CDR1 SGHVS, CDR2 FQNEAQ. V lost 5 bases to trimming and J lost 9 bases, with 16 bases between them. The CDR3 sequence is 13 residues long. The CDR3 loop is CASSPDAGLKAFF. For the CDR3, the DNA is TGTGCCAGCAGCCCGGACGCCGGACTTAAAGCTTTCTTT.

This chain links TRBV18 with TRBJ1-1; D remains ambiguous. V lost 3 bases, J lost 1 base, and 12 bases lay in between. This CDR3 spans 15 amino acids. Germline CDR1 and CDR2: KGHSH and LQKENI. Written as DNA, the CDR3 is TGTGCCAGCTCACCTTCAGGTAGACCGAACACTGAAGCTTTCTTT. Amino acid sequence: CASSPSGRPNTEAFF.

This clone has just one count. This chain joins TRBV11-3 and TRBJ2-7; the D gene is possibly TRBD1 (6 bases). The CDR3 length is 11 residues. Trimming removed 5 bases from V and 9 bases from J, with 11 bases in between. Germline assignment: CDR1 SGHNT and CDR2 YENEEA. CDR3 protein: CASSKQGPQYF. CDR3 nucleotide sequence: TGTGCCAGCAGCAAACAGGGACCGCAGTACTTC.

The V call is TRBV6-5, the J call TRBJ1-2; D remains ambiguous. The CDR3 has 13 residues. The V end lost 5 bases, the J end lost 5 bases, and 12 bases lay between the germline ends. Germline lookup yields CDR1 MNHEY and CDR2 SVGAGI. The CDR3 is CASSDPGGYGYTF. The DNA of the CDR3 is TGTGCCAGCAGTGATCCGGGCGGTTATGGCTACACCTTC.

This chain's CDR3 is CASSPGLVQSHEQFF. The DNA of the CDR3 is TGTGCCAGCAGCCCGGGACTAGTACAGTCCCATGAGCAGTTCTTC. The chain recombines TRBV7-8 with TRBJ2-1; 8 bases align to TRBD2. Germline assignment: CDR1 SGHVS and CDR2 FQNEAQ. CDR3 length: 15 residues. Germline trimming cut 5 bases from V and 8 bases from J; bases unmatched to any gene: 11.

The CDR3 sequence: CASSLIAGAGANVLTF. CDR3 DNA: TGTGCCAGCAGCTTAATCGCGGGAGCTGGGGCCAACGTCCTGACTTTC. The J gene is TRBJ2-6, the V gene TRBV7-3; TRBD2 aligns across 7 bases. With V trimmed by 1 base and J by 2 bases, 2 bases remained unmatched. The CDR3 is made up of 16 amino acids. Germline lookup yields CDR1 SGHTA and CDR2 FQGTGA.

This clone was counted once. V and J are TRBV5-1 and TRBJ1-3, with 8 nucleotides matching TRBD1. The CDR3 extends over 17 amino acids. The V gene end was trimmed by 4 bases and the J gene end by 0 bases; junction bases not matched to a gene: 9. Germline V gene lookup returns CDR1 SGHRS and CDR2 YFSETQ. CDR3 loop: CASSPRGTGASGNTIYF. The CDR3 bases are TGCGCCAGCAGCCCCCGCGGGACAGGAGCCTCTGGAAACACCATATATTTT.

This chain joins TRBV18 and TRBJ1-5; TRBD1 might be the D (5 bases). The CDR3 totals 13 residues. Germline CDR1 reads KGHSH; CDR2 reads LQKENI. V gave up 3 bases and J gave up 4 bases, with 7 bases separating them. CDR3 DNA: TGTGCCAGCTCACCGGGGGAAAATCAGCCCCAGCATTTT. Protein sequence: CASSPGENQPQHF.

This clone was seen a single time. The rearrangement uses TRBV27 and TRBJ2-1; perhaps D is TRBD1 or TRBD2 (5 bases each). This CDR3 is built from 16 residues. Per germline, CDR1 MNHEY and CDR2 SMNVEV (reference sequence). The germline V and J ends were trimmed by 5 bases and 0 bases, with 14 bases remaining between them. CDR3 in DNA: TGTGCCAGCAGTCGGGGACGGAGCAACTCCTACAATGAGCAGTTCTTC. Amino acid sequence: CASSRGRSNSYNEQFF.

The count of this clone is one. This chain connects TRBV2 to TRBJ2-5; 7 positions agree with TRBD2. The ends lost 7 bases at V and 2 bases at J; junction bases unmatched: 10. Germline V CDR1 and CDR2: SNHLY, FYNNEI. The length of the CDR3 is 15 residues. The CDR3 here is CASTPQGRDQETQYF. CDR3 DNA sequence: TGTGCCAGCACTCCTCAAGGGAGGGATCAAGAGACCCAGTACTTC.

J is TRBJ2-5 and V is TRBV11-2; D ambiguous. Trimming stripped 1 base from V and 5 bases from J, with 8 bases between. CDR3 length: 13 residues. Germline values: CDR1 SGHAT, CDR2 FQNNGV. The CDR3 DNA reads as TGTGCCAGCAGCTTAGGGGTCGGGGAGACCCAGTACTTC. Translating it yields CASSLGVGETQYF.

The chain recombines TRBV19 with TRBJ2-7; 7 bases fit TRBD2. CDR1 is LNHDA and CDR2 is SQIVND in the germline V gene (reference sequence). V lost 4 bases to trimming and J lost 1 base; unmatched junction nucleotides: 7. The CDR3 totals 15 residues. For the CDR3, the DNA is TGTGCCAGTAGTACCTCCAGCGGGGATTCCTACGAGCAGTACTTC. It codes for CASSTSSGDSYEQYF.

This chain uses TRBV6-5 with TRBJ2-7; maybe TRBD2 (6 bases). Trimming took 7 bases from V and 6 from J, leaving 13 bases between them. This CDR3 is built from 12 residues. The germline gives CDR1 MNHEY, CDR2 SVGAGI. The CDR3 spells CASIAGSREQYF. The CDR3 region has the DNA TGTGCCAGCATCGCGGGATCCCGCGAGCAGTACTTC.

V and J are TRBV29-1 and TRBJ1-2; D ambiguous. This CDR3 has 12 amino acids. Germline CDR1 reads SQVTM; CDR2 reads ANQGSEA. V dropped 5 bases and J dropped 6 bases, with 13 bases sitting between them. The CDR3 region has the DNA TGCAGCGTTCAAGGAGGTGGGGATGGCTACACCTTC. It encodes CSVQGGGDGYTF.

The V call is TRBV9, the J call TRBJ1-3; unclear D gene. V lost 0 bases, J lost 7 bases, and 8 bases lay in between. Per the germline V gene, CDR1 is SGDLS and CDR2 is YYNGEE. CDR3 length: 13 amino acids. CDR3 coding DNA: TGTGCCAGCAGCGTAGCTACTCAGAACACCATATATTTT. It yields the protein CASSVATQNTIYF.

The J gene is TRBJ1-5, the V gene TRBV7-9; D unclear. The germline V gene has CDR1 SEHNR and CDR2 FQNEAQ (reference sequence). Trimming took 1 base from V and 4 from J, leaving 8 bases between them. The CDR3 totals 14 residues. In DNA form, the CDR3 reads TGTGCCAGCAGCTTAGGCTTGGGAAATCAGCCCCAGCATTTT. It is translated as CASSLGLGNQPQHF.

The rearrangement links TRBV6-1 to TRBJ2-2; D remains unclear. The V end was cut by 8 bases, the J end by 7 bases, with 17 bases between. The CDR3 has 14 amino acids. Germline V gene lookup returns CDR1 MNHNS and CDR2 SASEGT. CDR3 coding DNA: TGTGCCAGCGAGTTGGACCCCTACGTCGGGGAGCTGTTTTTT. It yields the protein CASELDPYVGELFF.

The chain links TRBV7-2 to TRBJ2-5; no reliable D call. The CDR3 runs to 11 residues. The V gene's germline CDR1 is SGHTA and CDR2 FQGNSA. V lost 5 bases to trimming and J lost 5 bases, with 6 bases between them. CDR3 coding DNA: TGTGCCAGCAGCCCTAGTGAGACCCAGTACTTC. Protein: CASSPSETQYF.